The present T cell receptor beta chain was sequenced within a study of cytomegalovirus exposure and HLA in healthy donors. PCR involved 60 Vbeta and 13 Jbeta primers. TCRdb's copy holds only in-frame clones and misses some; the assay was immunoSEQ multiplex PCR. The sample contains more than 150,000 clones, about 82% of which appear only once. The CDR3 is 15 amino acids. Germline CDR1 reads MDHEN; CDR2 reads SYDVKM. With 6 bases clipped from V and 8 bases from J, the junction kept 14 bases outside the gene matches. This TCR came from a man younger than 30 in good health and CMV-seronegative. This rearrangement joins TRBV28 to TRBJ2-3; 7 bases line up with TRBD2. The material sequenced was PBMCs. For the CDR3, the DNA is TGTGCCAGCAGACTTCCTGGGGGGGAGAGGGGTACGCAGTATTTT. Encoded protein: CASRLPGGERGTQYF.